This TCR beta chain emerged from a study of CD4 T cells in relation to SARS-CoV-2 and coronaviruses. Study-level background: ViraFEST: approximately 10-day antigen culture of PBMCs, then TCR beta CDR3 sequencing.

This CDR3 spans 12 amino acids. V lost 6 bases and J 1 base, leaving 6 bases between the germline ends. Germline-derived CDR1 and CDR2 are MGHRA and YSYEKL. Comments on this clone: The antigen is not known.

Data came from immunoSEQ multiplex PCR; TCRdb stores just in-frame clones and leaves some out. There are about 43,000 clones in the sample; about 80% occur only once, and around 1.4% lies in the top ten. The specimen sequenced was naive CD4+ T cells from PBMCs, cultured in vitro. Subset in this sample: naive CD4+ T cells isolated by negative enrichment. The rearrangement joins TRBV4-1 to TRBJ1-1; D gene unclear. This TCR was recovered from an adult with COVID-19. CDR3 residues: CASRGPNTEAFF. CDR3 in DNA: TGCGCCAGCAGGGGCCCGAACACTGAAGCTTTCTTT.